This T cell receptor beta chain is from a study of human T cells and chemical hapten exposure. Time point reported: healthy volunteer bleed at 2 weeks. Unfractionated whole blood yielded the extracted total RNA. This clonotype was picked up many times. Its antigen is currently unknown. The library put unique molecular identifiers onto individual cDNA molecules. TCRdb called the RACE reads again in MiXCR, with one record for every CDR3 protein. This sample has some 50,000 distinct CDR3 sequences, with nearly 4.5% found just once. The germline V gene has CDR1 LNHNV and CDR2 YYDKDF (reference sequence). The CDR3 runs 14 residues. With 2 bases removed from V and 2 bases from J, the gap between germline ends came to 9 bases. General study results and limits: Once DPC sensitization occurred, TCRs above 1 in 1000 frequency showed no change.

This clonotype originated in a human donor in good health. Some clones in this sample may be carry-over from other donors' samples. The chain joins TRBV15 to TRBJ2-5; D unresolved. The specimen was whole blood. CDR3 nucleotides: TGTGCCACCAGCAGACAGTCTCGACAAGAGACCCAGTACTTC. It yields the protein CATSRQSRQETQYF.